A selection of T cell receptor beta chains follows, all from one sample in a study of early T cells in non-severe SARS-CoV-2 infection. TCRdb fed the 5' RACE reads into MiXCR, producing one record per CDR3 protein. The sample lists roughly 60,000 distinct CDR3 sequences, 5% to 7.5% occurring once. The specimen comprised whole blood, sampled at baseline. The receptors shown here come from an adult who was a healthcare worker with PCR-confirmed SARS-CoV-2 infection or an uninfected control (not recorded which). The CDR3 runs from the conserved cysteine through the conserved F or W. The order of the fields is D gene, CDR3 length, J gene, clone size, V gene, CDR3 DNA, CDR3 protein. D genes are given only for firm matches. Where a row states a size, it is once, few, many or the class of an expanded clone; other rows omit it.

TRBD2 18 TRBJ2-3 . TRBV5-5 TGTGCCAGCAGCTTCAGGGACCACGCTAGCGGGGAGCAAGATACGCAGTATTTT CASSFRDHASGEQDTQYF
. 11 TRBJ2-5 . TRBV12-3/TRBV12-4 TGTGCCAGCAGTTCCGGAGGGACCCAGTACTTC CASSSGGTQYF
. 15 TRBJ2-1 few TRBV7-2 TGTGCCAGCAGTCCAGGGGTAGGCTCCTACAATGAGCAGTTCTTC CASSPGVGSYNEQFF
. 15 TRBJ2-3 few TRBV6-5 TGTGCCAGCAGTCCTTGGGGGGGGGCGGTAGATACGCAGTATTTT CASSPWGGAVDTQYF
. 16 TRBJ2-1 few TRBV12-3/TRBV12-4 TGTGCCAGCAGGACCCTAGCCGAGGGGACTCTCAATGAGCAGTTCTTC CASRTLAEGTLNEQFF
TRBD2 14 TRBJ2-1 many TRBV7-2 TGTGCCAGCAGCTTGGCGGGGGGGCCCAATGAGCAGTTCTTC CASSLAGGPNEQFF
. 14 TRBJ2-3 few TRBV7-3 TGTGCCAGCAGCTTAGCACAGGACACAGATACGCAGTATTTT CASSLAQDTDTQYF
. 14 TRBJ2-6 many TRBV5-1 TGCGCCAGCAGCTTGACAGCTGGGGCCAACGTCCTGACTTTC CASSLTAGANVLTF
. 15 TRBJ1-2 many TRBV27 TGTGCCAGCAGTCCCTACTCCCCAGGGATGAGTGCCTACACCTTC CASSPYSPGMSAYTF
. 16 TRBJ2-3 many TRBV7-3 TGTGCCAGCGGAAGACAGGGAGGTTCATTCACAGATACGCAGTATTTT CASGRQGGSFTDTQYF
. 17 TRBJ2-1 few TRBV9 TGTGCCAGCAGCGTAGACATAGATACAGCAGCCTACAATGAGCAGTTCTTC CASSVDIDTAAYNEQFF
. 17 TRBJ1-1 many TRBV15 TGTGCCACCAGCAGACCAAAAAAAGGGACGGAGAACACTGAAGCTTTCTTT CATSRPKKGTENTEAFF
TRBD1 12 TRBJ1-1 . TRBV5-1 TGCGCCAGCAGCTTTACAGGGGGTAAGGCTTTCTTT CASSFTGGKAFF
. 12 TRBJ1-2 few TRBV29-1 TGCAGCGTTGAGGGCAAGAACTATGGCTACACCTTC CSVEGKNYGYTF
TRBD2 16 TRBJ2-2 many TRBV18 TGTGCCAGCTCGAAATCGAGCGGGACCGACACCGGGGAGCTGTTTTTT CASSKSSGTDTGELFF
. 15 TRBJ2-3 . TRBV19 TGTGCCACCCGGCTCGAGGGAAGATACACAGATACGCAGTATTTT CATRLEGRYTDTQYF
. 17 TRBJ2-7 . TRBV6-1 TGTGCCATTACACACAGGGATGGCTACCCTACCCCCGACGGGCAGTACTTC CAITHRDGYPTPDGQYF
TRBD2 14 TRBJ2-5 many TRBV25-1 TGTGCCAGCAGTGATCAGCGGGGAGCGGGGACCCAGTACTTC CASSDQRGAGTQYF
. 14 TRBJ1-4 few TRBV6-6 TGTGCCAGCAGCCCGAGACAGGCTCACGGAAAACTGTTTTTT CASSPRQAHGKLFF
TRBD1 14 TRBJ2-3 few TRBV7-4 TGTGCCAGCAGCCAGATAGGGGGCCCAGATACGCAGTATTTT CASSQIGGPDTQYF
. 12 TRBJ1-5 . TRBV28 TGTGCCAGCAGTTCCCCGGGTCAGCCCCAGCATTTT CASSSPGQPQHF
. 16 TRBJ2-6 few TRBV6-2/TRBV6-3 TGTGCCAGCAGTTACTCTTCGCTTTCTGGGGCCAACGTCCTGACTTTC CASSYSSLSGANVLTF
TRBD1 18 TRBJ1-1 many TRBV4-3 TGCGCCAGCAGCCAAGATCCCAACGACAGGGAAGGGGACACTGAAGCTTTCTTT CASSQDPNDREGDTEAFF
. 15 TRBJ2-3 . TRBV28 TGTGCCAGCAGTTCGCTGACAGGTCAATCAGATACGCAGTATTTT CASSSLTGQSDTQYF
. 16 TRBJ2-3 few TRBV18 TGTGCCAGCTCACCACCGGCACCGCGGGCCACAGATACGCAGTATTTT CASSPPAPRATDTQYF
. 16 TRBJ1-6 . TRBV4-3 TGCGCCAGCAGCCAAGAAGGTTGGGCAGCGAATTCACCCCTCCACTTT CASSQEGWAANSPLHF
TRBD2 19 TRBJ2-3 . TRBV20-1 TGCAGTGCTAGACATCTGGGACTAGCGGGGGGTCCTAGCACAGATACGCAGTATTTT CSARHLGLAGGPSTDTQYF
TRBD2 16 TRBJ2-3 many TRBV4-3 TGCGCCAGCAGCCAAACTAGCGGTGCTAGCACAGATACGCAGTATTTT CASSQTSGASTDTQYF
. 14 TRBJ2-2 few TRBV3-1 TGTGCCAGCAGCCAATTCCAGAACACCGGGGAGCTGTTTTTT CASSQFQNTGELFF
TRBD2 19 TRBJ2-3 many TRBV9 TGTGCCAGCAGCGTAGTTGGACTAGCGGGGGGACCCCGCACAGATACGCAGTATTTT CASSVVGLAGGPRTDTQYF
. 14 TRBJ1-2 few TRBV3-1 TGTGCCAGCAGCCAAGATTACAGCAACTATGGCTACACCTTC CASSQDYSNYGYTF
. 13 TRBJ2-2 many TRBV29-1 TGCAGCGAAGAGGGGCAGTTTGCCGGGGAGCTGTTTTTT CSEEGQFAGELFF